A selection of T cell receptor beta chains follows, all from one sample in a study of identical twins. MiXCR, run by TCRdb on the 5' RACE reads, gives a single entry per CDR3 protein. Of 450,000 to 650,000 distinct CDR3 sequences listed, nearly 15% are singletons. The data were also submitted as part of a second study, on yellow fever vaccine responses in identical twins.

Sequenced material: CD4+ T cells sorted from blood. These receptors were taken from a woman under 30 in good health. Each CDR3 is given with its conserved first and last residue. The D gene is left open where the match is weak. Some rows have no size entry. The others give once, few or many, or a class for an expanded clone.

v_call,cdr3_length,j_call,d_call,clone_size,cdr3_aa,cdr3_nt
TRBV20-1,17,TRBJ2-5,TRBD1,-,CSAIVGPGTGGLETQYF,TGCAGTGCTATAGTTGGACCCGGGACAGGGGGCCTAGAGACCCAGTACTTC
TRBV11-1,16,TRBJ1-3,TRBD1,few,CASRTTGATSGNTIYF,TGTGCCAGCAGAACCACAGGGGCCACATCTGGAAACACCATATATTTT
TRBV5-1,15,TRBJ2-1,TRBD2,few,CASSSSGRAFNEQFF,TGCGCCAGCAGCTCTAGCGGGAGGGCCTTCAATGAGCAGTTCTTC
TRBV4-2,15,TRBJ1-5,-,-,CASSQDFLAGTPQHF,TGTGCCAGCAGCCAAGATTTCCTTGCTGGGACGCCCCAGCATTTT
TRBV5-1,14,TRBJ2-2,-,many,CASSLASVAGELFF,TGCGCCAGCAGCTTGGCTTCGGTCGCCGGGGAGCTGTTTTTT
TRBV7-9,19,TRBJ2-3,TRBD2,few,CASSLPGLALRSSTDTQYF,TGTGCCAGCAGCTTACCGGGACTAGCGTTAAGGTCTAGCACAGATACGCAGTATTTT
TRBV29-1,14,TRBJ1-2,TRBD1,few,CSVEDREGARGYTF,TGCAGCGTTGAAGATCGGGAGGGGGCACGGGGCTACACCTTC
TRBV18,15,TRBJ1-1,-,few,CASSPPGRSNTEAFF,TGTGCCAGCTCACCCCCGGGAAGATCGAACACTGAAGCTTTCTTT
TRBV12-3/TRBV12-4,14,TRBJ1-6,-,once,CASSPAREGSPLHF,TGTGCCAGCAGTCCAGCCAGGGAAGGTTCACCCCTCCACTTT
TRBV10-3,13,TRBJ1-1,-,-,CAISHDGNTEAFF,TGTGCCATCAGTCACGACGGCAACACTGAAGCTTTCTTT
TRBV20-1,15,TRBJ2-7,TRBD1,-,CSASPRGQSPYEQYF,TGCAGTGCTAGTCCCAGGGGGCAATCCCCCTACGAGCAGTACTTC
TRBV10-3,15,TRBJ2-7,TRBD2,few,CAIRGTSGPNYEQYF,TGTGCCATCAGGGGGACTAGCGGGCCCAACTACGAGCAGTACTTC
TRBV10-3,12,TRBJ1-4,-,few,CAISDKNEKLFF,TGTGCCATCAGTGACAAGAATGAAAAACTGTTTTTT
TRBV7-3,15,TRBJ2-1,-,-,CASSLKPGAYNEQFF,TGTGCCAGCAGCTTAAAGCCAGGGGCCTACAATGAGCAGTTCTTC
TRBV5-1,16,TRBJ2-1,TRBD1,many,CASSAIQTGLSKQQFF,TGCGCCAGCAGCGCTATTCAGACAGGGTTAAGTAAACAGCAGTTCTTC
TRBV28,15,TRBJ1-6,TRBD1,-,CASRTGTGFLGPLHF,TGTGCCAGCAGAACCGGGACAGGGTTTCTGGGACCCCTCCACTTT
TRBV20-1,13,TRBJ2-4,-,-,CSGTDMSKNIQYF,TGCAGTGGGACAGACATGTCCAAAAACATTCAGTACTTC
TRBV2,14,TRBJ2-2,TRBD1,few,CASNGQGATGELFF,TGTGCCAGCAACGGACAGGGGGCGACCGGGGAGCTGTTTTTT
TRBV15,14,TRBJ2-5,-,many,CATSRDPGQETQYF,TGTGCCACCAGCAGAGACCCAGGCCAAGAGACCCAGTACTTC
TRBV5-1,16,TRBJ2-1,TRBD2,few,CASSLVSSGRVYEQFF,TGCGCCAGCAGCTTGGTTTCTAGCGGGAGGGTCTATGAGCAGTTCTTC
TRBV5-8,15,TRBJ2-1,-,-,CASSLILGTYNEQFF,TGTGCCAGCAGCTTGATCCTCGGGACCTACAATGAGCAGTTCTTC
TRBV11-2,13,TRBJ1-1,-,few,CASSEIQITEAFF,TGTGCCAGCAGCGAGATACAGATCACTGAAGCTTTCTTT
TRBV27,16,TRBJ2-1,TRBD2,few,CASSSFGGSRRNEQFF,TGTGCCAGCAGTTCGTTCGGGGGGTCCCGAAGAAATGAGCAGTTCTTC
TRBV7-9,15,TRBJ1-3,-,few,CASSFGTDSGNTIYF,TGTGCCAGCAGCTTCGGGACCGACTCTGGAAACACCATATATTTT
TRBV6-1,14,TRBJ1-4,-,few,CASTGRPTNEKLFF,TGTGCCAGCACCGGCAGACCAACTAATGAAAAACTGTTTTTT
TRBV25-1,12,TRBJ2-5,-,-,CATLGIGFQPYF,TGTGCCACCCTGGGTATTGGGTTCCAACCTTACTTC
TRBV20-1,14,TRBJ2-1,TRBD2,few,CSAKLASSYNEQFF,TGCAGTGCGAAACTAGCGAGCTCCTACAATGAGCAGTTCTTC
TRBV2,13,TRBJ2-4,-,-,CASTRLAKNIQYF,TGTGCCAGCACAAGACTAGCCAAAAACATTCAGTACTTC
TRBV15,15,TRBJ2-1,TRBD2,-,CATSISGAAYNEQFF,TGTGCCACCAGCATAAGCGGGGCCGCCTACAATGAGCAGTTCTTC
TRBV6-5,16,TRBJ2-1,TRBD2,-,CASGYGTTPSYNEQFF,TGTGCCAGCGGGTACGGGACTACCCCTTCCTACAATGAGCAGTTCTTC
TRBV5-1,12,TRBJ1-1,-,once,CASSSAGNEAFF,TGCGCCAGCAGTTCCGCGGGGAATGAAGCTTTCTTT
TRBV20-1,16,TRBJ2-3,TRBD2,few,CSTTRTSGVVTDTQYF,TGCAGTACCACTCGGACTAGCGGGGTGGTCACAGATACGCAGTATTTT
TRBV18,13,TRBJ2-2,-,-,CASSPTRGGELFF,TGTGCCAGCTCACCTACACGAGGAGGGGAGCTGTTTTTT
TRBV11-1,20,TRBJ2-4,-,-,CASSSPSTGQSIWAKNIQYF,TGTGCCAGCAGCTCCCCGTCGACGGGACAATCAATATGGGCCAAAAACATTCAGTACTTC
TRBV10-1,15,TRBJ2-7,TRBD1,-,CATTRPGTGSYEQYF,TGCGCCACGACGAGGCCTGGGACAGGGTCCTACGAGCAGTACTTC
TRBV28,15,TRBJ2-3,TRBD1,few,CASSPPPGGGFTQYF,TGTGCCAGCAGTCCCCCCCCAGGGGGCGGGTTTACGCAGTATTTT
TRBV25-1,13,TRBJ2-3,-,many,CASSVGGSDTQYF,TGTGCCAGCAGTGTCGGTGGGTCAGATACGCAGTATTTT
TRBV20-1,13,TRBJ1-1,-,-,CSASKTPNTEAFF,TGCAGTGCTAGCAAGACACCTAACACTGAAGCTTTCTTT
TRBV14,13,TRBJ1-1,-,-,CASSQRLDSEAFF,TGTGCCAGCAGCCAACGGTTGGACAGCGAAGCTTTCTTT
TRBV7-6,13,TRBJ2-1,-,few,CASSWDIYNEQFF,TGTGCCAGCAGCTGGGACATTTACAATGAGCAGTTCTTC
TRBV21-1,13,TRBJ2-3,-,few,CASSKDRPDTQYF,TGTGCCAGCAGCAAAGATCGCCCAGATACGCAGTATTTT
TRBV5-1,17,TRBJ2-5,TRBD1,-,CASSNRTGLGQGETQYF,TGCGCCAGCAGCAACCGGACAGGGCTTGGTCAGGGAGAGACCCAGTACTTC
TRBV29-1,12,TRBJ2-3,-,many,CSVETGLDTQYF,TGCAGCGTTGAAACGGGGTTAGATACGCAGTATTTT
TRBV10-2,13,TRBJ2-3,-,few,CASSVLAADTQYF,TGCGCCAGCAGTGTTCTAGCAGCCGATACGCAGTATTTT
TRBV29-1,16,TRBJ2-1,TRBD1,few,CSVETTDRGLGNEQFF,TGCAGCGTTGAAACCACGGACAGGGGCCTTGGAAATGAGCAGTTCTTC
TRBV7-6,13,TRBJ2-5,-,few,CASSYTGQETQYF,TGTGCCAGCAGCTACACAGGGCAGGAGACCCAGTACTTC
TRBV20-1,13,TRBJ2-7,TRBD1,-,CSAAGQGAYEQYF,TGCAGTGCCGCCGGACAGGGGGCCTACGAGCAGTACTTC
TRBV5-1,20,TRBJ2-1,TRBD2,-,CASRSSGKFVASGRYNEQFF,TGCGCCAGCAGATCATCGGGAAAATTTGTAGCTAGCGGGAGATACAATGAGCAGTTCTTC
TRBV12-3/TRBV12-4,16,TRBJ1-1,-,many,CASSLTKQGLGTEAFF,TGTGCCAGCAGTTTAACCAAACAGGGTTTGGGCACTGAAGCTTTCTTT
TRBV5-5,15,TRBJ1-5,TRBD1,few,CASSFWDRDDQPQHF,TGTGCCAGCAGCTTTTGGGACAGGGACGATCAGCCCCAGCATTTT
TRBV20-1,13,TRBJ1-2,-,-,CSARDGRPYGYTF,TGCAGTGCTAGAGATGGCCGGCCCTATGGCTACACCTTC
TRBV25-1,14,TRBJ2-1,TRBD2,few,CACSSGVYSNEQFF,TGTGCCTGTTCGAGCGGGGTATATTCCAATGAGCAGTTCTTC
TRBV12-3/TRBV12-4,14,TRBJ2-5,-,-,CASNPGLNQETQYF,TGTGCCAGCAACCCGGGACTGAACCAAGAGACCCAGTACTTC